The 28 T cell receptor beta chains below were found in one sample sequenced in a study of T cells in Graves' hyperthyroidism and ophthalmopathy. The TCR beta CDR3 regions underwent amplification using RNA transcripts as the source. The primer set for the first-round RT-PCR of the TCR CDR3 was HTBI. TCRdb reanalysed the multiplex PCR reads using MiXCR and keeps one entry per CDR3 protein. The sample has 660,000 or so distinct CDR3 sequences, roughly 20% seen once. The source material was blood. These receptors were obtained from a young man with Graves' ophthalmopathy.

This clonotype occurred a few times. J is TRBJ2-7 and V is TRBV6-2 or TRBV6-3; a weak D match, TRBD2 (5 bases). V was shortened by 5 bases and J by 2 bases, with 13 bases between the two germline ends. This CDR3 has 14 amino acids. CDR1 and CDR2 from the germline V gene are MNHEY and SVGEGT. The CDR3: CASSPTRGPYEQYF. In DNA, the CDR3 is TGTGCCAGCAGTCCCACCCGGGGTCCCTACGAGCAGTACTTC.

In this sample, this clonotype turned up many times. The chain links TRBV18 to TRBJ2-7; D call uncertain. Looked up from germline, CDR1 is KGHSH and CDR2 is LQKENI. The CDR3 runs to 13 residues. V was pared by 2 bases and J by 5 bases, with 10 bases between. This chain's CDR3 is CASSPANANEQYF. The CDR3 region has the DNA TGTGCCAGCTCACCAGCCAACGCCAACGAGCAGTACTTC. Combining the CDR3 with reference TRBV18 and TRBJ2-7 gives the whole variable domain NAGVMQNPRHLVRRRGQEARLRCSPMKGHSHVYWYRQLPEEGLKFMVYLQKENIIDESGMPKERFSAEFPKEGPSILRIQQVVRGDSAAYFCASSPANANEQYFGPGTRLTVT.

At least ten counts were recorded for this clonotype. This sequence joins TRBV30 and TRBJ2-1; D is unresolved. V was clipped by 3 bases and J by 0 bases, with 9 bases between them. This CDR3 contains 14 residues. Germline V gene sequence: CDR1 GTSNPN, CDR2 SVGIG (reference sequence). The CDR3 protein is CAWRDLSSYNEQFF. CDR3 coding DNA: TGTGCCTGGAGGGACCTGAGCTCCTACAATGAGCAGTTCTTC.

This clonotype was seen a few times. This chain connects TRBV30 to TRBJ2-5; TRBD2 might be the D (7 bases). CDR3 length equals 15 residues. The germline V gene has CDR1 GTSNPN and CDR2 SVGIG (reference sequence). V lost 3 bases to trimming and J lost 5 bases, with 19 bases between them. The CDR3 sequence is CAWSLPWGREETQYF. The CDR3 coding sequence is TGTGCCTGGAGCTTACCATGGGGGCGGGAGGAGACCCAGTACTTC.

The CDR3 sequence is CASSPTSWGTGELFF. CDR3 nucleotides: TGTGCCAGCAGTCCCACCTCCTGGGGCACCGGGGAGCTGTTTTTT. The J gene is TRBJ2-2, the V gene TRBV12-3 or TRBV12-4; D unresolved. The CDR3 has 15 residues. Trimming removed 5 bases at V and 4 bases at J, with 14 bases between.

The J gene is TRBJ1-5, the V gene TRBV18, with TRBD1 as a possible D gene (5 bases). Looked up from germline, CDR1 is KGHSH and CDR2 is LQKENI. The V and J ends lost 4 bases and 6 bases respectively, with 19 bases between them. This CDR3 contains 16 residues. The CDR3 nucleotides read TGTGCCAGCTCACGCGGAGGTCAGGGTAGGGGTCAGCCCCAGCATTTT. It translates to CASSRGGQGRGQPQHF.

The rearrangement uses TRBV20-1 and TRBJ2-3; possibly TRBD1 for D (6 bases). Germline loops: CDR1 DFQATT, CDR2 SNEGSKA (reference sequence). The CDR3 has 15 amino acids. With 0 bases removed from V and 0 bases from J, the gap between germline ends came to 10 bases. CDR3 sequence: CSARDQGKSTDTQYF. CDR3 DNA: TGCAGTGCTAGAGATCAGGGGAAGAGCACAGATACGCAGTATTTT.

This clonotype was picked up a small number of times. The rearrangement links TRBV7-9 to TRBJ1-1, with a tentative D call TRBD1 (6 bases). The V gene's germline CDR1 is SEHNR and CDR2 FQNEAQ (reference sequence). Trimming pared 1 base from V and 0 bases from J, leaving 9 bases between. The length of the CDR3 is 15 residues. CDR3 amino acids: CASSLDGQLNTEAFF. The CDR3 region has the DNA TGTGCCAGCAGCTTAGATGGACAGTTGAACACTGAAGCTTTCTTT. Using reference TRBV7-9 and TRBJ1-1 for the parts outside the CDR3, the full variable domain is DTGVSQNPRHKITKRGQNVTFRCDPISEHNRLYWYRQTLGQGPEFLTYFQNEAQLEKSRLLSDRFSAERPKGSFSTLEIQRTEQGDSAMYLCASSLDGQLNTEAFFGQGTRLTVV.

This clonotype was observed many times. The chain combines TRBV18 with TRBJ2-1, with D perhaps being TRBD1 or TRBD2 (5 bases each). Trimming removed 0 bases at V and 4 bases at J, with 7 bases between. The CDR3 sequence is 14 residues long. Germline V CDR1 and CDR2: KGHSH, LQKENI. CDR3 sequence reads: CASSPPGAYNEQFF. The CDR3 DNA is TGTGCCAGCTCACCACCCGGGGCATACAATGAGCAGTTCTTC. The full variable domain, in which reference TRBV18 and TRBJ2-1 provide the parts outside the CDR3, is NAGVMQNPRHLVRRRGQEARLRCSPMKGHSHVYWYRQLPEEGLKFMVYLQKENIIDESGMPKERFSAEFPKEGPSILRIQQVVRGDSAAYFCASSPPGAYNEQFFGPGTRLTVL.

The sample holds a few counts of this clonotype. The rearrangement joins TRBV6-1 to TRBJ2-7, with D possibly being TRBD1 (6 bases). V dropped 0 bases and J dropped 6 bases, with 12 bases sitting between them. The CDR3 is 14 residues long. Germline V gives CDR1 MNHNS, CDR2 SASEGT. CDR3 sequence: CASSEARDIREQYF. CDR3 coding DNA: TGTGCCAGCAGTGAAGCCAGGGACATCCGCGAGCAGTACTTC.

The rearrangement uses TRBV3-1 and TRBJ2-7; 9 positions agree with TRBD2. Per the germline V gene, CDR1 is LGHDT and CDR2 is YNNKEL (reference sequence). The CDR3 has 17 amino acids. The J segment lost 3 bases and the V segment lost 0 bases, leaving 9 bases of the junction unmatched. CDR3 in amino acids: CASSQDEGLAGIYEQYF. CDR3 DNA: TGTGCCAGCAGCCAAGATGAAGGGCTAGCGGGAATCTACGAGCAGTACTTC.

A word on this clonotype: A junction boundary mismatches the germline segment, possibly from a read error. The V call is TRBV7-7, the J call TRBJ2-5; tentative D call: TRBD2 (6 bases). CDR1 is SSHAT, CDR2 FNYEAQ, per germline (reference sequence). The CDR3 totals 15 residues. The CDR3 spells CASSLELAGPETQYF. DNA for the CDR3: TGTGCTAGCAGCTTAGAGCTTGCGGGGCCAGAGACCCAGTACTTC.

This clonotype came up a few times. The chain uses TRBV10-3 and TRBJ2-1; maybe TRBD2 (5 bases). Germline loops: CDR1 ENHRY, CDR2 SYGVKD. V lost 0 bases, J lost 2 bases, and 8 bases lay in between. This CDR3 contains 15 residues. The CDR3 here is CAISESVEAYNEQFF. For the CDR3, the DNA is TGTGCCATCAGTGAGTCCGTGGAGGCCTACAATGAGCAGTTCTTC.

In its sample, this clonotype was seen a few times. A read error may produce the germline difference seen at one junction end. The chain is built from TRBV24-1 and TRBJ1-5; 10 bases agree with TRBD1. Germline CDR1 reads KGHDR; CDR2 reads SFDVKD. This CDR3 is built from 15 residues. The CDR3 loop is CTTSETGGTNQPQHF. In nucleotides, the CDR3 is TGTACCACCAGTGAGACAGGGGGCACGAATCAGCCCCAGCATTTT.

The J gene is TRBJ2-7, the V gene TRBV28; TRBD1 aligns across 7 bases. Matching the DNA end better, TRBJ2-1 makes the J call doubtful. Germline values: CDR1 MDHEN, CDR2 SYDVKM. The CDR3 sequence is 13 residues long. In nucleotides, the CDR3 is TGTGCCAGCAGTTCGGGACAGACCTACGAGCAGTTCTTC. Residues: CASSSGQTYEQFF.

The rearrangement links TRBV3-2 to TRBJ1-3. TRBV3-2 is described as a pseudogene. There are 15 residues in the CDR3. For the CDR3, the DNA is TGTGCCAGCACGTCTTCGAGGAGAGTTCAAAACACCATATATTTT. Residues: CASTSSRRVQNTIYF.

The CDR3 DNA sequence: TGCGCCAGCAGCTTGGGACTAGCGGGAACTCTTAACACCGGGGAGCTGTTTTTT. Protein: CASSLGLAGTLNTGELFF. The V and J genes are TRBV5-1 and TRBJ2-2, with 11 positions matching TRBD2. The V gene end was trimmed by 0 bases and the J gene end by 2 bases; junction bases not matched to a gene: 6. From germline, CDR1 is SGHRS and CDR2 YFSETQ. CDR3 size: 18 residues.

There are many counts of this clonotype. The chain combines TRBV18 with TRBJ1-1; 10 nucleotides match TRBD1. The CDR3 has 14 amino acids. V lost 2 bases and J lost 6; bases outside the gene matches: 3. CDR1 is KGHSH and CDR2 is LQKENI in the germline V gene. CDR3: CASSPSGTGAEAFF. CDR3 nucleotides: TGTGCCAGCTCACCATCTGGGACAGGGGCTGAAGCTTTCTTT.

A few counts support this clonotype. V is TRBV6-1 and J is TRBJ1-2; possible D gene TRBD1, 5 bases. CDR3 size: 13 residues. CDR1 and CDR2 from the germline V gene are MNHNS and SASEGT. Trimming cost V 6 bases and J 2 bases, with 10 bases left between them. CDR3 amino acids: CASRLQENYGYTF. Here the CDR3 DNA reads TGTGCCAGCAGACTACAGGAAAACTATGGCTACACCTTC.

This clonotype was recorded at least ten times. The rearrangement joins TRBV28 to TRBJ2-7; perhaps TRBD2 as D (6 bases). Trimming stripped 6 bases from V and 4 bases from J, with 19 bases between. In germline, CDR1 is MDHEN, CDR2 SYDVKM. The CDR3 extends over 15 amino acids. CDR3 sequence: CASSPPRGGPYEQYF. CDR3 DNA: TGTGCCAGCAGCCCCCCCCGCGGAGGGCCTTACGAGCAGTACTTC.

This clonotype was detected a few times. The chain joins TRBV12-3 or TRBV12-4 to TRBJ2-1; 8 positions match TRBD2. There are 15 residues in the CDR3. With V trimmed by 6 bases and J by 7 bases, 11 bases remained unmatched. The DNA for the CDR3 is TGTGCCAGCAGGCAACTAGCGGAAGAGAGTAATGAGCAGTTCTTC. Protein product: CASRQLAEESNEQFF.

The chain has TRBV20-1 and TRBJ2-3, with D possibly TRBD1 on 6 matching bases. Germline V gene lookup returns CDR1 DFQATT and CDR2 SNEGSKA (reference sequence). The V end was cut by 6 bases, the J end by 1 base, with 17 bases between. This CDR3 contains 15 residues. The CDR3 DNA is TGCAGTGCCCCAATGGGGGCGGGCGGCACAGATACGCAGTATTTT. This sequence encodes CSAPMGAGGTDTQYF.

The chain joins TRBV4-2 to TRBJ2-3, with TRBD2 matching over 10 bases. Trimming cost V 0 bases and J 0 bases; bases outside gene matches: 3. This CDR3 contains 17 residues. The germline V gene has CDR1 LGHNA and CDR2 YNFKEQ. The CDR3 DNA reads as TGTGCCAGCAGCCAAGACGCGGGACTAGCGAGCACAGATACGCAGTATTTT. Encoded protein: CASSQDAGLASTDTQYF.

The V call is TRBV27, the J call TRBJ1-2; 8 positions match TRBD1. CDR1 and CDR2 from the germline V gene are MNHEY and SMNVEV (reference sequence). The length of the CDR3 is 15 residues. Unmatched junction bases numbered 5, after V lost 5 bases and J lost 0 bases. In DNA, the CDR3 is TGTGCCAGCAGTGGACAGGGAATTGCTAACTATGGCTACACCTTC. It yields the protein CASSGQGIANYGYTF.

This sequence joins TRBV18 and TRBJ2-5; D unclear. Germline CDR1 reads KGHSH; CDR2 reads LQKENI. V was cut by 5 bases and J by 5 bases, with 9 bases left in between. This CDR3 is 12 amino acids long. The CDR3 is CASSSTTETQYF. In DNA, the CDR3 is TGTGCCAGCTCATCAACCACGGAGACCCAGTACTTC.

V and J are TRBV12-5 and TRBJ2-7, with 7 nucleotides matching TRBD1. CDR3 length: 15 residues. The germline CDR1 and CDR2 sequences are LGHNT and FRNRAP. After removal of 3 bases from V and 3 bases from J, the junction contained 8 bases not matched to a gene. The CDR3 nucleotides are TGTGCTAGTGGTTTACGGGACAGCTTCCTCTACGAGCAGTACTTC. Translated: CASGLRDSFLYEQYF. Drawing the rest from reference TRBV12-5 and TRBJ2-7, the complete variable domain is DARVTQTPRHKVTEMGQEVTMRCQPILGHNTVFWYRQTMMQGLELLAYFRNRAPLDDSGMPKDRFSAEMPDATLATLKIQPSEPRDSAVYFCASGLRDSFLYEQYFGPGTRLTVT.

This clonotype was observed a single time. The J gene is TRBJ2-7, the V gene TRBV29-1, with 8 bases fitting TRBD2. This CDR3 has 15 residues. The V gene's germline CDR1 is SQVTM and CDR2 ANQGSEA. V was pared by 6 bases and J by 0 bases, with 10 bases of the junction left unmatched. CDR3 bases: TGCAGCGTGTACGGACTAGCAGACAGCTCCTACGAGCAGTACTTC. It yields the protein CSVYGLADSSYEQYF.

This chain links TRBV24-1 with TRBJ2-7; weak D call: TRBD1 (5 bases). The CDR3 length is 12 residues. The V end lost 9 bases, the J end lost 3 bases, and 11 bases lay between the germline ends. CDR1 KGHDR and CDR2 SFDVKD come from the germline V gene. CDR3 residues: CATQDDSYEQYF. CDR3 DNA sequence: TGTGCCACCCAAGACGACAGCTACGAGCAGTACTTC.